A single sample gave rise to the 22 T cell receptor beta chains below, sequenced in a study of blood T cell repertoires in COVID-19. Repertoires were generated with immunoSEQ multiplex PCR, while TCRdb's copy carries only in-frame clones and drops some. The sample has around 220,000 clones; 80% to 90% are singletons. Sequenced: peripheral blood. The receptors shown here come from a man aged 18 to 30 with active or convalescent COVID-19.

The V gene is TRBV28, the J gene TRBJ2-5, with 7 bases aligning to TRBD1. With V trimmed by 5 bases and J by 4 bases, 7 bases remained unmatched. CDR1 and CDR2 (germline): MDHEN, SYDVKM. The CDR3 is 14 amino acids. This CDR3 is CASSPRTGLETQYF. CDR3 bases: TGTGCCAGCAGTCCCCGGACAGGACTAGAGACCCAGTACTTC. The full variable domain, with the rest looked up from reference TRBV28 and TRBJ2-5, is DVKVTQSSRYLVKRTGEKVFLECVQDMDHENMFWYRQDPGLGLRLIYFSYDVKMKEKGDIPEGYSVSREKKERFSLILESASTNQTSMYLCASSPRTGLETQYFGPGTRLLVL.

The chain joins TRBV7-9 to TRBJ1-1; 7 bases are a match to TRBD1. Germline CDR1 SEHNR, CDR2 FQNEAQ (reference sequence). V lost 7 bases and J lost 3; bases outside the gene matches: 17. The CDR3 spans 17 residues. Written as DNA, the CDR3 is TGTGCCAGCACTACCTTAGGACAGGTCGGTTTCTACACTGAAGCTTTCTTT. Translating gives CASTTLGQVGFYTEAFF.

This chain links TRBV7-8 with TRBJ1-1, with D maybe TRBD1 (5 bases). The germline V gene encodes CDR1 SGHVS and CDR2 FQNEAQ. Trimming shortened V by 5 bases and J by 0 bases, and 13 bases separated the two germline ends. CDR3 size: 15 residues. The CDR3: CASSTPGLLNTEAFF. In DNA, the CDR3 is TGTGCCAGCAGCACTCCGGGACTGCTGAACACTGAAGCTTTCTTT. Full variable domain (remainder filled in from reference TRBV7-8 and TRBJ1-1): GAGVSQSPRYKVAKRGQDVALRCDPISGHVSLFWYQQALGQGPEFLTYFQNEAQLDKSGLPSDRFFAERPEGSVSTLKIQRTQQEDSAVYLCASSTPGLLNTEAFFGQGTRLTVV.

A remark on this clone: Other DNA sequences within the sample encode an identical CDR3. This chain joins TRBV6-1 and TRBJ2-7, with TRBD1 identical over 8 bases. This CDR3 region has 13 residues. V lost 3 bases, J lost 4 bases, and 2 bases stayed unmatched. Germline values: CDR1 MNHNS, CDR2 SASEGT. The CDR3 DNA sequence: TGTGCCAGCAGTGAGACAGGGGTATACGAGCAGTACTTC. Its translation: CASSETGVYEQYF.

CDR3 sequence reads: CASSLARGIDNIQETQYF. In DNA, the CDR3 is TGTGCCAGCAGCTTAGCGCGGGGTATCGACAACATCCAAGAGACCCAGTACTTC. The chain carries TRBV7-2 and TRBJ2-5, with D perhaps TRBD2 (6 bases). This CDR3 is built from 18 residues. V lost 0 bases and J 1 base, leaving 18 bases between the germline ends. The germline V gene encodes CDR1 SGHTA and CDR2 FQGNSA.

The chain employs TRBV2 and TRBJ1-6, with a weak D call TRBD1 (5 bases). CDR3 length: 14 amino acids. In germline, CDR1 is SNHLY, CDR2 FYNNEI. Trimming took off 2 bases at V and 8 bases at J, with 10 bases between the two ends. CDR3 loop: CASSEQGSHSPLHF. Here the CDR3 DNA reads TGTGCCAGCAGTGAACAGGGAAGTCATTCACCCCTCCACTTT. The variable domain in full, with the rest retrieved from reference TRBV2 and TRBJ1-6, is EPEVTQTPSHQVTQMGQEVILRCVPISNHLYFYWYRQILGQKVEFLVSFYNNEISEKSEIFDDQFSVERPDGSNFTLKIRSTKLEDSAMYFCASSEQGSHSPLHFGNGTRLTVT.

CDR3 in DNA: TGTGCCAGTAGTTCCCGACTAGCGGGGACAGATACGCAGTATTTT. It yields the protein CASSSRLAGTDTQYF. The chain is built from TRBV19 and TRBJ2-3; 11 bases are a match to TRBD2. The CDR3 sequence is 15 residues long. Germline values: CDR1 LNHDA, CDR2 SQIVND (reference sequence). The V and J ends lost 5 bases and 3 bases, in that order; junction bases with no gene match: 4.

The rearrangement links TRBV5-1 to TRBJ2-5; tentatively, D is TRBD1 (5 bases). Per the germline V gene, CDR1 is SGHRS and CDR2 is YFSETQ. The V gene lost 2 bases and the J gene lost 5 bases, with 16 bases spanning the gap. This CDR3 has 15 amino acids. The CDR3 DNA is TGCGCCAGCAGCTTTTCCTCTGCTAGGGGCGAGACCCAGTACTTC. It yields the protein CASSFSSARGETQYF.

The gene calls are TRBV18 and TRBJ2-2; 8 bases map to TRBD1. This CDR3 has 16 amino acids. Germline CDR1 KGHSH, CDR2 LQKENI. The J segment lost 3 bases and the V segment lost 1 base, leaving 4 bases of the junction unmatched. The CDR3 loop reads CASSPLQGADTGELFF. For the CDR3, the DNA is TGTGCCAGCTCACCACTTCAGGGGGCGGACACCGGGGAGCTGTTTTTT.

J is TRBJ2-1 and V is TRBV7-9; TRBD1 might be the D (6 bases). Germline lookup yields CDR1 SEHNR and CDR2 FQNEAQ (reference sequence). The V end was cut by 5 bases, the J end by 7 bases, with 15 bases between. The CDR3 extends over 14 amino acids. The CDR3: CASSLSGQLNEQFF. CDR3 sequence (DNA): TGTGCCAGCAGCCTTTCCGGACAGCTTAATGAGCAGTTCTTC.

V usage is TRBV5-4 and J usage is TRBJ2-7; 10 nucleotides align to TRBD1. This CDR3 comprises 17 residues. CDR1 and CDR2 from the germline V gene are SGHNT and YYREEE (reference sequence). The V segment lost 4 bases and the J segment 0 bases; nucleotides outside the gene matches: 10. The CDR3 reads CASSPGQGLHSSYEQYF. The CDR3, as DNA: TGTGCCAGCAGCCCGGGACAGGGGCTTCATAGCTCCTACGAGCAGTACTTC.

The chain carries TRBV28 and TRBJ1-5; D remains ambiguous. The germline V and J ends were trimmed by 3 bases and 7 bases, with 13 bases remaining between them. CDR1 is MDHEN and CDR2 is SYDVKM in the germline V gene. CDR3 length: 14 amino acids. The CDR3 DNA follows: TGTGCCAGCAGTTTGTGGAGGACGGGGCAGCCCCAGCATTTT. Translating it yields CASSLWRTGQPQHF.

The J gene is TRBJ2-7, the V gene TRBV5-1; D is undetermined. This CDR3 region has 12 residues. The germline V gene has CDR1 SGHRS and CDR2 YFSETQ. V was shortened by 3 bases and J by 2 bases, with 6 bases between the two germline ends. CDR3 sequence: CASSSLPYEQYF. CDR3 nucleotide sequence: TGCGCCAGCAGCTCCCTCCCCTACGAGCAGTACTTC.

The chain links TRBV29-1 to TRBJ2-1; 9 nucleotides match TRBD2. The V gene's germline CDR1 is SQVTM and CDR2 ANQGSEA. J was trimmed by 2 bases and V by 7 bases; bases with no gene match: 6. This CDR3 region has 14 residues. The CDR3 region is CSAPTSGTYNEQFF. The CDR3 DNA sequence: TGCAGCGCCCCGACTAGCGGTACCTACAATGAGCAGTTCTTC.

V gene TRBV11-2 combines with J gene TRBJ2-7; TRBD1 might be the D (6 bases). The V end was cut by 4 bases, the J end by 8 bases, with 9 bases between. CDR3 length: 11 amino acids. Germline assignment: CDR1 SGHAT and CDR2 FQNNGV. The CDR3 loop reads CASSSTGKQYF. CDR3 nucleotides: TGTGCCAGCAGCTCTACAGGGAAGCAGTACTTC. Based on the CDR3 plus reference TRBV11-2 and TRBJ2-7, the full variable domain is EAGVAQSPRYKIIEKRQSVAFWCNPISGHATLYWYQQILGQGPKLLIQFQNNGVVDDSQLPKDRFSAERLKGVDSTLKIQPAKLEDSAVYLCASSSTGKQYFGPGTRLTVT.

The chain recombines TRBV6-1 with TRBJ2-2; D unclear. Germline CDR1 reads MNHNS; CDR2 reads SASEGT. The V end was cut by 3 bases, the J end by 6 bases, with 8 bases between. The CDR3 has 13 amino acids. The CDR3 here is CASSETFPGELFF. In nucleotides, the CDR3 is TGTGCCAGCAGTGAGACATTCCCCGGGGAGCTGTTTTTT.

This chain connects TRBV10-3 to TRBJ2-7, with TRBD2 matching 9 bases. The V segment lost 11 bases and the J segment 5 bases; nucleotides outside the gene matches: 16. Per the germline V gene, CDR1 is ENHRY and CDR2 is SYGVKD. The CDR3 is 15 residues long. The CDR3: CAHRASGTARDEQYF. CDR3 DNA sequence: TGTGCCCATAGGGCTAGCGGGACCGCAAGGGACGAGCAGTACTTC.

This clone was seen only once. The chain combines TRBV6-5 with TRBJ1-5, with 9 bases matching TRBD1. J lost 9 bases, V lost 4 bases, and 7 bases had no gene match. Germline V gene sequence: CDR1 MNHEY, CDR2 SVGAGI. The CDR3 consists of 14 residues. CDR3 amino acids: CASSLPGQGGPQHF. The CDR3 DNA follows: TGTGCCAGCAGTTTGCCGGGACAGGGAGGGCCCCAGCATTTT.

This sequence joins TRBV25-1 and TRBJ2-7; 10 nucleotides match TRBD1. This CDR3 is 16 amino acids long. The J segment lost 1 base and the V segment lost 5 bases, leaving 8 bases of the junction unmatched. Germline values: CDR1 MGHDK, CDR2 SYGVNS. In DNA form, the CDR3 reads TGTGCCAGCAGTAAAAAACCGGGACAGGGGTCCTACGAGCAGTACTTC. Its protein product is CASSKKPGQGSYEQYF.

The chain has TRBV29-1 and TRBJ2-7; a weak D match, TRBD1 (5 bases). The germline V gene has CDR1 SQVTM and CDR2 ANQGSEA. There are 11 residues in the CDR3. Trimming took off 4 bases at V and 3 bases at J, with 7 bases between the two ends. CDR3 sequence (DNA): TGCAGCGTTGCTCAGGGCTACGAGCAGTACTTC. Translating it yields CSVAQGYEQYF.

Only one count was recorded for this clone. The rearrangement links TRBV11-3 to TRBJ2-1, with D possibly matching TRBD2 (6 bases). With 2 bases removed from V and 7 bases from J, the gap between germline ends came to 9 bases. Germline values: CDR1 SGHNT, CDR2 YENEEA. The CDR3 loop spans 13 amino acids. In DNA, the CDR3 is TGTGCCAGCAGCTTATCTCGGGGGAATGAGCAGTTCTTC. This sequence encodes CASSLSRGNEQFF.

J is TRBJ2-1 and V is TRBV2, with 8 bases fitting TRBD2. The CDR3 runs to 14 residues. Per germline, CDR1 SNHLY and CDR2 FYNNEI. J was trimmed by 15 bases and V by 7 bases; bases with no gene match: 17. In DNA form, the CDR3 reads TGTGCCAGCAAAGGACTAGCAGCACGTAGTAGCGGGTTCTTC. Protein sequence: CASKGLAARSSGFF.